The 23 T cell receptor beta chains listed next were all sequenced from one sample in a study of naive and memory T cell subsets. The beta constant-region primer was an equimolar mix of two oligonucleotides covering TRBC1 and TRBC2. Four rounds of PCR amplified the ligated cDNA using nested alpha and beta constant-region primers plus SP2. TCRdb reprocessed the UMI-ligation and nested PCR reads via MiXCR and lists one record per CDR3 protein. The sample lists 150,000 or so distinct CDR3 sequences, roughly 22% seen once, with 0.11% in the top ten. These receptors have no identified antigens. Study-level results: A few larger clonotypes appeared in naive repertoires, especially CD8, possibly memory cells re-expressing CD45RA.

The sample taken for sequencing was naive CD4+ T cells from blood. Receptors were obtained from a human donor in good health.

The chain carries TRBV20-1 and TRBJ2-5, with 10 nucleotides matching TRBD2. This CDR3 is built from 15 residues. The V segment lost 3 bases and the J segment 4 bases; nucleotides outside the gene matches: 8. CDR1 is DFQATT, CDR2 SNEGSKA, per germline (reference sequence). Written as DNA, the CDR3 is TGCAGTGCTAGGAAGCGGGAGGGAAGGGGAGAGACCCAGTACTTC. Translating gives CSARKREGRGETQYF.

The genes are TRBV20-1 and TRBJ2-5; weak D call: TRBD2 (5 bases). V lost 5 bases, J lost 1 base, and 23 bases lay in between. This CDR3 contains 17 residues. CDR1 DFQATT and CDR2 SNEGSKA come from the germline V gene (reference sequence). CDR3 sequence: CSAPQVPRSEGQETQYF. CDR3 bases: TGCAGTGCTCCCCAGGTCCCTCGTTCTGAGGGCCAAGAGACCCAGTACTTC.

This clonotype was counted between two and nine times. The chain is built from TRBV20-1 and TRBJ2-7; D gene unclear. V was shortened by 0 bases and J by 6 bases, with 15 bases between the two germline ends. CDR3 length: 14 amino acids. Germline V gene lookup returns CDR1 DFQATT and CDR2 SNEGSKA (reference sequence). CDR3 coding DNA: TGCAGTGCTAGAGATTTGACCGGAAACGGCGAGCAGTACTTC. This codes for CSARDLTGNGEQYF.

In this sample, this clonotype turned up a few times. This rearrangement joins TRBV5-6 to TRBJ2-1, with 8 positions matching TRBD1. The CDR3 extends over 16 amino acids. The V gene's germline CDR1 is SGHDT and CDR2 YYEEEE. V lost 4 bases to trimming and J lost 4 bases; unmatched junction nucleotides: 10. The CDR3: CASSGGLGTGYNEQFF. The CDR3 DNA sequence: TGTGCCAGCAGCGGCGGTTTGGGGACAGGTTACAATGAGCAGTTCTTC.

The chain is built from TRBV28 and TRBJ2-5; possible D gene TRBD2, 6 bases. The CDR3 spans 15 residues. The germline V gene encodes CDR1 MDHEN and CDR2 SYDVKM. Trimming cost V 6 bases and J 0 bases, with 14 bases left between them. For the CDR3, the DNA is TGTGCCAGCAGACATAGCGGACTGTACCAAGAGACCCAGTACTTC. Amino acid sequence: CASRHSGLYQETQYF.

The CDR3 DNA reads as TGTGCCAGCAGCTTAACGACACTGAACACTGAAGCTTTCTTT. Translating it yields CASSLTTLNTEAFF. The rearrangement links TRBV7-6 to TRBJ1-1; D uncertain. Germline loops: CDR1 SGHVS, CDR2 FNYEAQ. The V gene lost 2 bases and the J gene lost 0 bases, with 7 bases spanning the gap. This CDR3 has 14 amino acids.

The chain combines TRBV28 with TRBJ1-1; the D gene is possibly TRBD1 (5 bases). In germline, CDR1 is MDHEN, CDR2 SYDVKM. The CDR3 length is 14 residues. With 3 bases removed from V and 11 bases from J, the gap between germline ends came to 19 bases. The CDR3 DNA is TGTGCCAGCAGTTTGGATCGGTTCGGGGGACTGGCTTTCTTT. As protein: CASSLDRFGGLAFF.

Details on this clonotype: This may stem from a read error, because a much larger clone lies one nucleotide away. The J gene is TRBJ2-1, the V gene TRBV28; 15 nucleotides agree with TRBD2. The CDR3 contains 15 residues. Per the germline V gene, CDR1 is MDHEN and CDR2 is SYDVKM. The DNA for the CDR3 is TGTGCCAGCAGTTTGGGGACTAGCGGGAGGAATGAGCGGTTCTTC. Protein product: CASSLGTSGRNERFF.

The sample holds a few counts of this clonotype. This rearrangement joins TRBV5-1 to TRBJ2-3; D tentatively reads TRBD1 or TRBD2 (6 bases each). Trimming removed 4 bases from V and 3 bases from J, with 15 bases in between. Germline V lookup: CDR1 SGHRS, CDR2 YFSETQ. The CDR3 runs 15 residues. This chain's CDR3 is CASSGGAGVTDTQYF. CDR3 DNA: TGCGCCAGCAGCGGAGGGGCAGGGGTGACAGATACGCAGTATTTT.

This clonotype was observed many times. CDR3 in DNA: TGTGCCAGCAGCTCGTCTAGCGGGAACACAGATACGCAGTATTTT. This sequence encodes CASSSSSGNTDTQYF. The chain is built from TRBV5-4 and TRBJ2-3, with 9 positions matching TRBD2. This CDR3 is 15 amino acids long. The germline CDR1 and CDR2 sequences are SGHNT and YYREEE (reference sequence). J was trimmed by 2 bases and V by 3 bases; bases with no gene match: 4. Combining the CDR3 with reference TRBV5-4 and TRBJ2-3 gives the whole variable domain ETGVTQSPTHLIKTRGQQVTLRCSSQSGHNTVSWYQQALGQGPQFIFQYYREEENGRGNFPPRFSGLQFPNYSSELNVNALELDDSALYLCASSSSSGNTDTQYFGPGTRLTVL.

This clonotype was counted a few times. The V gene is TRBV5-4, the J gene TRBJ2-1, with D tentatively TRBD2 (5 bases). Germline assignment: CDR1 SGHNT and CDR2 YYREEE (reference sequence). This CDR3 comprises 14 residues. Trimming shortened V by 4 bases and J by 5 bases, and 13 bases separated the two germline ends. The CDR3 DNA sequence: TGTGCCAGCAGCCGGGCGGGTGATAACAATGAGCAGTTCTTC. It specifies CASSRAGDNNEQFF.

The rearrangement joins TRBV6-1 to TRBJ2-5; 11 nucleotides agree with TRBD1. There are 14 residues in the CDR3. V lost 7 bases, J lost 9 bases, and 10 bases stayed unmatched. CDR1 is MNHNS, CDR2 SASEGT, per germline. The CDR3 DNA reads as TGTGCCAGCATAGAGGACAGGGGGCTTGAAGCCCAGTACTTC. This encodes CASIEDRGLEAQYF.

The V and J genes are TRBV6-5 and TRBJ1-1, with 7 bases identical to TRBD1. There are 12 residues in the CDR3. V was pared by 6 bases and J by 7 bases, with 5 bases of the junction left unmatched. Germline CDR1 MNHEY, CDR2 SVGAGI. CDR3 in amino acids: CASSRDRVEAFF. The DNA of the CDR3 is TGTGCCAGCAGCCGAGACAGGGTTGAAGCTTTCTTT.

CDR3 nucleotides: TGCAGCGTAGCACAGGGGGTAGGGTCCTACAATGAGCAGTTCTTC. Its protein is CSVAQGVGSYNEQFF. The genes are TRBV29-1 and TRBJ2-1, with 8 bases lining up with TRBD1. This CDR3 comprises 15 residues. J gave up 1 base and V 6 bases, and 8 bases lay outside the gene matches. Germline CDR1 is SQVTM and CDR2 is ANQGSEA.

This clonotype was observed a handful of times. This chain uses TRBV28 with TRBJ1-5; no firm D call. This CDR3 region has 11 residues. Germline V gene sequence: CDR1 MDHEN, CDR2 SYDVKM. V lost 9 bases and J 8 bases, leaving 11 bases between the germline ends. CDR3 in DNA: TGTGCCAGTGGGCGGGCGAAGCCCCAGCATTTT. It specifies CASGRAKPQHF.

There are a few counts of this clonotype. The chain is built from TRBV20-1 and TRBJ2-6, with D perhaps matching TRBD2 (5 bases). Germline V gives CDR1 DFQATT, CDR2 SNEGSKA (reference sequence). V was clipped by 0 bases and J by 0 bases, with 9 bases between them. There are 16 residues in the CDR3. The CDR3 nucleotides read TGCAGTGCTAGAGATAGGGAGAGCTCTGGGGCCAACGTCCTGACTTTC. Translation: CSARDRESSGANVLTF.

The chain employs TRBV23-1 and TRBJ2-3; D is unresolved. TRBV23-1 has ORF status, its function being uncertain. CDR3 length: 13 amino acids. V shed 11 bases and J shed 4 bases, with 16 bases lying between them. The CDR3 spells CARKKALADTQYF. The DNA of the CDR3 is TGCGCCCGCAAAAAGGCCCTGGCAGATACGCAGTATTTT.

This clonotype was counted a few times. V usage is TRBV5-1 and J usage is TRBJ2-3, with TRBD2 matching 7 bases. The ends lost 2 bases at V and 0 bases at J; junction bases unmatched: 9. Germline V gene lookup returns CDR1 SGHRS and CDR2 YFSETQ. This CDR3 has 17 amino acids. The CDR3 region is CASSFLASGASTDTQYF. CDR3 nucleotides: TGCGCCAGCAGCTTCCTGGCTAGCGGTGCTAGCACAGATACGCAGTATTTT.

This clonotype showed up just a few times. V usage is TRBV18 and J usage is TRBJ1-5, with D hard to call. The CDR3 loop spans 14 amino acids. V dropped 1 base and J dropped 0 bases, with 4 bases sitting between them. Germline assignment: CDR1 KGHSH and CDR2 LQKENI. CDR3 region: CASSPQYSNQPQHF. The DNA for the CDR3 is TGTGCCAGCTCACCACAGTATAGCAATCAGCCCCAGCATTTT. Together with reference TRBV18 and TRBJ1-5, the CDR3 gives the full variable domain: NAGVMQNPRHLVRRRGQEARLRCSPMKGHSHVYWYRQLPEEGLKFMVYLQKENIIDESGMPKERFSAEFPKEGPSILRIQQVVRGDSAAYFCASSPQYSNQPQHFGDGTRLSIL.

This chain joins TRBV3-1 and TRBJ1-2; D is uncertain. Germline loops: CDR1 LGHDT, CDR2 YNNKEL (reference sequence). The V end was cut by 1 base, the J end by 6 bases, with 18 bases between. The CDR3 extends over 16 amino acids. The CDR3 nucleotides read TGTGCCAGCAGCCAAGCAGGTCTCGCACCCGTTGATGGCTACACCTTC. It translates to CASSQAGLAPVDGYTF.

This clonotype occurred a few times. The CDR3 DNA reads as TGCAGTGCTAGAGGGCCCAGGGCGGGAGGTTTGTCAGATACGCAGTATTTT. Translating it yields CSARGPRAGGLSDTQYF. This rearrangement joins TRBV20-1 to TRBJ2-3; the match to TRBD2 covers 8 bases. The trim removed 1 base at V and 4 bases at J, leaving 13 bases unmatched. This CDR3 comprises 17 residues. Per germline, CDR1 DFQATT and CDR2 SNEGSKA (reference sequence).

The rearrangement joins TRBV6-6 to TRBJ2-5; 10 nucleotides agree with TRBD2. After removal of 8 bases from V and 1 base from J, the junction contained 7 bases not matched to a gene. From germline, CDR1 is MNHNY and CDR2 SVGAGI (reference sequence). The CDR3 loop spans 15 amino acids. The CDR3 protein is CASQKSGRVQETQYF. The DNA of the CDR3 is TGTGCCAGCCAGAAAAGCGGGAGGGTCCAAGAGACCCAGTACTTC.

The V and J genes are TRBV9 and TRBJ2-3; D is tentatively TRBD1 or TRBD2 (5 bases each). Germline values: CDR1 SGDLS, CDR2 YYNGEE. The V end was cut by 0 bases, the J end by 5 bases, with 19 bases between. This CDR3 is built from 17 residues. Here the CDR3 DNA reads TGTGCCAGCAGCGTAGCTCGTGACTGGGGGAATCGAGATACGCAGTATTTT. Amino acid sequence: CASSVARDWGNRDTQYF. The full variable domain, rest sourced from reference TRBV9 and TRBJ2-3, is DSGVTQTPKHLITATGQRVTLRCSPRSGDLSVYWYQQSLDQGLQFLIQYYNGEERAKGNILERFSAQQFPDLHSELNLSSLELGDSALYFCASSVARDWGNRDTQYFGPGTRLTVL.